A single sample is the source of the 7 T cell receptor beta chains below, sequenced in a study of blood T cell repertoires in COVID-19. Assay: immunoSEQ multiplex PCR; the TCRdb copy retains only in-frame clones and omits some. The sample lists about 170,000 clones, around 93% occurring once. Sample: peripheral blood. The receptor set was obtained from a man aged 25 to 40 with COVID-19, enrolled during active disease.

The chain is built from TRBV4-3 and TRBJ1-3, with TRBD1 as a possible D gene (6 bases). The germline gives CDR1 LGHNA, CDR2 YSLEER. CDR3 size: 14 residues. Trimming cost V 1 base and J 4 bases, with 8 bases left between them. The CDR3 reads CASSQGTDGNTIYF. CDR3 nucleotides: TGCGCCAGCAGCCAAGGGACAGACGGAAACACCATATATTTT.

The chain combines TRBV25-1 with TRBJ1-2; 9 bases are a match to TRBD1. Germline V gene data show CDR1 as MGHDK and CDR2 as SYGVNS. Losses at the gene ends were 4 bases for V and 4 bases for J; bases not matched to a gene: 7. The CDR3 totals 15 residues. CDR3 protein: CASSGSDRGGYGYTF. CDR3 nucleotide sequence: TGTGCCAGCAGTGGGTCGGACAGGGGCGGCTATGGCTACACCTTC.

This sequence joins TRBV4-2 and TRBJ1-5; D gene uncertain. V lost 0 bases and J 5 bases, leaving 11 bases between the germline ends. The V gene's germline CDR1 is LGHNA and CDR2 YNFKEQ. The CDR3 totals 15 residues. The chain's CDR3 is CASSQDSEVDQPQHF. The CDR3 DNA reads TGTGCCAGCAGCCAAGACTCAGAGGTCGATCAGCCCCAGCATTTT.

V gene TRBV19 combines with J gene TRBJ1-1; 8 bases are shared with TRBD1. V was pared by 5 bases and J by 5 bases, with 10 bases of the junction left unmatched. Germline CDR1 LNHDA, CDR2 SQIVND (reference sequence). This CDR3 comprises 15 residues. The CDR3 DNA reads as TGTGCCAGTAGTCCCATCGACAGGGGAGCAACTGAAGCTTTCTTT. Its translation: CASSPIDRGATEAFF. The entire variable domain, with the rest obtained from reference TRBV19 and TRBJ1-1, is as follows: DGGITQSPKYLFRKEGQNVTLSCEQNLNHDAMYWYRQDPGQGLRLIYYSQIVNDFQKGDIAEGYSVSREKKESFPLTVTSAQKNPTAFYLCASSPIDRGATEAFFGQGTRLTVV.

The chain employs TRBV7-6 and TRBJ1-1; D perhaps matches TRBD1 (5 bases). Germline values: CDR1 SGHVS, CDR2 FNYEAQ. The V and J ends lost 3 bases and 2 bases respectively, with 13 bases between them. The CDR3 covers 15 residues. CDR3 sequence (DNA): TGTGCCAGCAGCTTGACTTTAGACAGTAACACTGAAGCTTTCTTT. Protein sequence: CASSLTLDSNTEAFF.

A single count supports this clone. The rearrangement joins TRBV5-6 to TRBJ2-7, with 7 bases aligning to TRBD1. There are 14 residues in the CDR3. The V gene end was trimmed by 3 bases and the J gene end by 3 bases; junction bases not matched to a gene: 6. Germline CDR1 is SGHDT and CDR2 is YYEEEE. The CDR3 is CASSWGQKNYEQYF. The DNA for the CDR3 is TGTGCCAGCAGCTGGGGACAGAAAAACTACGAGCAGTACTTC. The whole variable domain, remainder taken from reference TRBV5-6 and TRBJ2-7, is DAGVTQSPTHLIKTRGQQVTLRCSPKSGHDTVSWYQQALGQGPQFIFQYYEEEERQRGNFPDRFSGHQFPNYSSELNVNALLLGDSALYLCASSWGQKNYEQYFGPGTRLTVT.

The chain uses TRBV7-6 and TRBJ1-1; TRBD1 matches at 7 bases. The CDR3 loop spans 16 amino acids. CDR1 SGHVS and CDR2 FNYEAQ come from the germline V gene. J gave up 1 base and V 5 bases, and 10 bases lay outside the gene matches. CDR3 loop: CASSARQGYGNTEAFF. The CDR3 nucleotides read TGTGCCAGCAGCGCCCGACAGGGATATGGGAACACTGAAGCTTTCTTT.